This T cell receptor beta chain was sequenced for a study of identical twins. TCRdb reprocessed the 5' RACE reads with MiXCR, giving one entry per CDR3 protein. This table holds roughly 770,000 distinct CDR3 sequences, 18% found once. Each donor (without exception) was a healthy Caucasian. The sample was also reused in another study, on T cells expressing NK-cell markers. Per that paper: A few donors' CD3+CD56-NKG2C+ cells were dominated by the same clonotypes.

The sample taken for sequencing was PBMCs. This clonotype was sampled from a young woman in good health.

CDR3 residues: CSATGTWNTEAFF. CDR3 bases: TGCAGTGCTACCGGGACCTGGAACACTGAAGCTTTCTTT. The chain employs TRBV20-1 and TRBJ1-1; a weak D match, TRBD1 (5 bases). Germline V gene sequence: CDR1 DFQATT, CDR2 SNEGSKA (reference sequence). Trimming removed 4 bases at V and 1 base at J, with 10 bases between. The CDR3 spans 13 residues.